This entry lists 24 T cell receptor beta chains sequenced from one sample in a study of shared clonotypes between healthy human individuals. Clones were sequenced by immunoSEQ multiplex PCR, and TCRdb holds only the in-frame ones, with some missing. The table lists 2 million to 2.5 million clones, about nine tenths of them singletons. The sequencing sample was made of naive CD4+ T cells from PBMCs. Subset meaning: CD45RA+ positively selected. These TCRs come from a man between 18 and 35 years old in good health. Some clones in this sample may be carry-over from other donors' samples.

Regarding this clone: Within the sample, other DNA sequences also encode this same CDR3. The chain has TRBV2 and TRBJ1-1, with D possibly TRBD1 on 6 matching bases. Trimming left V 5 bases short and J 3 bases short, with 13 bases between. Germline-derived CDR1 and CDR2 are SNHLY and FYNNEI. CDR3 length: 14 residues. In nucleotides, the CDR3 is TGTGCCAGCAGTATCAGGGGTGGGGACACTGAAGCTTTCTTT. It is translated as CASSIRGGDTEAFF.

The V gene is TRBV6-6, the J gene TRBJ1-1; TRBD1 agrees at 8 bases. Trimming took 6 bases from V and 3 from J; bases not matched to a gene: 6. CDR3 length: 14 residues. Germline V gene sequence: CDR1 MNHNY, CDR2 SVGAGI (reference sequence). The CDR3 spells CASRAGGSDTEAFF. The CDR3 nucleotides are TGTGCCAGCAGAGCAGGGGGCTCGGACACTGAAGCTTTCTTT.

The genes are TRBV4-2 and TRBJ2-3, with TRBD2 identical over 7 bases. This CDR3 region has 14 residues. Unmatched junction bases numbered 1, after V lost 4 bases and J lost 0 bases. CDR1 LGHNA and CDR2 YNFKEQ come from the germline V gene. The CDR3 protein is CASSPAGSTDTQYF. Written as DNA, the CDR3 is TGTGCCAGCAGCCCAGCGGGAAGCACAGATACGCAGTATTTT.

This clone is a singleton in its sample. The chain has TRBV2 and TRBJ2-1; 8 bases fit TRBD1. Germline CDR1 reads SNHLY; CDR2 reads FYNNEI. The CDR3 has 15 amino acids. After removal of 6 bases from V and 3 bases from J, the junction contained 7 bases not matched to a gene. The CDR3 DNA follows: TGTGCCAGCAGCAAACAGGGACAGGACTACAATGAGCAGTTCTTC. Its translation: CASSKQGQDYNEQFF.

V and J are TRBV6-1 and TRBJ2-4, with D unresolved. This CDR3 is 15 amino acids long. V was shortened by 4 bases and J by 8 bases, with 18 bases between the two germline ends. Germline CDR1 reads MNHNS; CDR2 reads SASEGT. DNA of the CDR3: TGTGCCAGCAGTGCAATGAGAGTCGTTTGGGACATTCAGTACTTC. Its protein is CASSAMRVVWDIQYF.

The genes are TRBV6-1 and TRBJ2-2; D not certain. This CDR3 is 14 amino acids long. V gave up 4 bases and J gave up 6 bases, with 12 bases separating them. Germline-derived CDR1 and CDR2 are MNHNS and SASEGT. CDR3 nucleotides: TGTGCCAGCAGTGTCCTGACCGAGTCCGGGGAGCTGTTTTTT. Its translation: CASSVLTESGELFF.

The chain has TRBV5-5 and TRBJ2-7; 7 positions agree with TRBD2. Germline CDR1 SGHKS, CDR2 YYEKEE (reference sequence). The CDR3 spans 17 residues. The V gene end was trimmed by 4 bases and the J gene end by 5 bases; junction bases not matched to a gene: 18. CDR3: CASSRWAGTSDLNEQYF. The CDR3 DNA sequence: TGTGCCAGCAGCCGATGGGCGGGCACTAGCGATCTGAACGAGCAGTACTTC.

The J gene is TRBJ2-1, the V gene TRBV5-3, with 13 bases identical to TRBD2. TRBV5-3 is treated as an ORF (open reading frame) with a function not yet certain. The CDR3 consists of 17 residues. The trim removed 1 base at V and 9 bases at J, leaving 10 bases unmatched. Written as DNA, the CDR3 is TGTGCCAGAAGCTTGAAGAGGACTAGCGGGAGAGGTGGTGAGCAGTTCTTC. Protein sequence: CARSLKRTSGRGGEQFF.

This chain links TRBV19 with TRBJ1-1; TRBD1 might be the D (5 bases). CDR3 length: 15 residues. Trimming left V 4 bases short and J 6 bases short, with 18 bases between. CDR1 and CDR2 from the germline V gene are LNHDA and SQIVND (reference sequence). CDR3 bases: TGTGCCAGTAGTAAAGGGGCCCAGGGTAGAGCTGAAGCTTTCTTT. It encodes CASSKGAQGRAEAFF.

To note about this clone: The identical CDR3 is also encoded by other nucleotide sequences in the sample. The chain recombines TRBV5-4 with TRBJ1-1; TRBD1 might be the D (6 bases). V lost 2 bases, J lost 3 bases, and 11 bases lay in between. The CDR3 has 14 residues. Germline V lookup: CDR1 SGHNT, CDR2 YYREEE (reference sequence). The CDR3 nucleotides read TGTGCCAGCAGCTTTGGGGGCGGTGACACTGAAGCTTTCTTT. Its translation: CASSFGGGDTEAFF.

V usage is TRBV5-1 and J usage is TRBJ1-1, with D uncertain. The CDR3 is made up of 15 amino acids. Deletions cut 7 bases from V and 4 bases from J, with 20 bases between. Germline V lookup: CDR1 SGHRS, CDR2 YFSETQ. The DNA of the CDR3 is TGCGCCAGCCAGTCTTCTTCCAGGACGGGCACTGAAGCTTTCTTT. Translating it yields CASQSSSRTGTEAFF.

V and J are TRBV6-5 and TRBJ1-1, with 7 bases lining up with TRBD1. Looked up from germline, CDR1 is MNHEY and CDR2 is SVGAGI. Trimming took 8 bases from V and 1 from J; bases not matched to a gene: 7. The CDR3 totals 14 residues. The CDR3 sequence: CASQGGGRNTEAFF. The CDR3 bases are TGTGCCAGCCAGGGAGGGGGCAGGAACACTGAAGCTTTCTTT.

For this clone: The same CDR3 arises from other DNA sequences in this sample as well. The V gene is TRBV11-1, the J gene TRBJ2-2; no reliable D call. Germline CDR1 SGHAT, CDR2 FQDESV (reference sequence). V dropped 5 bases and J dropped 2 bases, with 3 bases sitting between them. The CDR3 has 12 amino acids. The CDR3 region has the DNA TGTGCCAGCAGCCTAAACACCGGGGAGCTGTTTTTT. This gives the protein CASSLNTGELFF.

The rearrangement uses TRBV6-5 and TRBJ1-2; tentative D call: TRBD1 (6 bases). V was trimmed by 2 bases and J by 7 bases, leaving 17 bases between them. The CDR3 extends over 15 amino acids. Germline-derived CDR1 and CDR2 are MNHEY and SVGAGI. The DNA of the CDR3 is TGTGCCAGCAGTTACCGGGGAGGGGGGGAAAGTGGCTACACCTTC. Translating it yields CASSYRGGGESGYTF.

A note on this clone: The sample contains more than one DNA sequence encoding this CDR3. CDR3 nucleotides: TGTGCCAGCAGTTCCACCGGGGGGGGCGAAAAACTGTTTTTT. Its translation: CASSSTGGGEKLFF. This chain connects TRBV6-5 to TRBJ1-4; the D gene is possibly TRBD1 (6 bases). Per germline, CDR1 MNHEY and CDR2 SVGAGI. Trimming removed 4 bases at V and 8 bases at J, with 14 bases between. The CDR3 runs to 14 residues.

This sequence joins TRBV14 and TRBJ2-7; D is perhaps TRBD1 (7 bases). Germline CDR1 reads SGHDN; CDR2 reads FVKESK. Deletions cut 4 bases from V and 3 bases from J, with 13 bases between. The CDR3 contains 14 residues. In DNA, the CDR3 is TGTGCCAGCAGCCGACAGGGACTTAACTACGAGCAGTACTTC. Translating gives CASSRQGLNYEQYF.

The chain carries TRBV18 and TRBJ1-5; unclear D gene. This CDR3 is built from 12 residues. CDR1 KGHSH and CDR2 LQKENI come from the germline V gene. Trimming took off 5 bases at V and 1 base at J, with 3 bases between the two ends. CDR3 in DNA: TGTGCCAGCTCATTAAGCAATCAGCCCCAGCATTTT. It translates to CASSLSNQPQHF.

This chain uses TRBV6-5 with TRBJ2-3; D ambiguous. V lost 4 bases and J 5 bases, leaving 7 bases between the germline ends. Germline CDR1 MNHEY, CDR2 SVGAGI. The CDR3 spans 12 residues. This CDR3 reads CASSSTVDTQYF. CDR3 bases: TGTGCCAGCAGTTCTACGGTAGATACGCAGTATTTT.

The chain combines TRBV15 with TRBJ2-6; D not certain. V lost 1 base and J lost 4, with 8 bases in between. CDR1 is LNHNV and CDR2 is YYDKDF in the germline V gene (reference sequence). The CDR3 length is 15 residues. The CDR3 protein is CATSRARSGANVLTF. The DNA for the CDR3 is TGTGCCACCAGCAGAGCGCGGTCAGGGGCCAACGTCCTGACTTTC.

The chain recombines TRBV7-9 with TRBJ2-2; 11 bases are shared with TRBD2. Germline V gene lookup returns CDR1 SEHNR and CDR2 FQNEAQ (reference sequence). The CDR3 totals 15 residues. The junction had 6 bases not matched to a gene; V was cut back by 4 bases and J by 8 bases. CDR3 in amino acids: CASSSRLAGSGELFF. For the CDR3, the DNA is TGTGCCAGCAGCTCACGACTAGCGGGGTCGGGGGAGCTGTTTTTT.

This chain uses TRBV6-5 with TRBJ2-3; D not certain. The length of the CDR3 is 13 residues. Trimming shortened V by 4 bases and J by 3 bases, and 8 bases separated the two germline ends. Per germline, CDR1 MNHEY and CDR2 SVGAGI. The CDR3: CASSSTKTDTQYF. The CDR3 DNA reads as TGTGCCAGCAGTTCGACGAAGACAGATACGCAGTATTTT.

This chain connects TRBV15 to TRBJ2-7; the match to TRBD1 covers 9 bases. The germline gives CDR1 LNHNV, CDR2 YYDKDF (reference sequence). Unmatched junction bases numbered 5, after V lost 5 bases and J lost 0 bases. This CDR3 contains 15 residues. The CDR3 DNA reads TGTGCCACCAGCTTAGACAGGGGGTTCTCCTACGAGCAGTACTTC. Translated: CATSLDRGFSYEQYF.

This chain uses TRBV29-1 with TRBJ1-1, with a weak D call TRBD1 (5 bases). CDR3 length: 15 amino acids. V lost 2 bases and J 2 bases, leaving 15 bases between the germline ends. CDR1 SQVTM and CDR2 ANQGSEA come from the germline V gene. CDR3 nucleotide sequence: TGCAGCGTTGAATGGGGCGGGGCAGTCAACACTGAAGCTTTCTTT. This gives the protein CSVEWGGAVNTEAFF.

This sequence joins TRBV19 and TRBJ2-2; no firm D call. Germline-derived CDR1 and CDR2 are LNHDA and SQIVND (reference sequence). The CDR3 loop spans 15 amino acids. The V and J ends lost 7 bases and 4 bases respectively, with 16 bases between them. The CDR3 loop is CASKPVYQGTGELFF. The DNA for the CDR3 is TGTGCCAGTAAGCCGGTATATCAAGGCACCGGGGAGCTGTTTTTT.